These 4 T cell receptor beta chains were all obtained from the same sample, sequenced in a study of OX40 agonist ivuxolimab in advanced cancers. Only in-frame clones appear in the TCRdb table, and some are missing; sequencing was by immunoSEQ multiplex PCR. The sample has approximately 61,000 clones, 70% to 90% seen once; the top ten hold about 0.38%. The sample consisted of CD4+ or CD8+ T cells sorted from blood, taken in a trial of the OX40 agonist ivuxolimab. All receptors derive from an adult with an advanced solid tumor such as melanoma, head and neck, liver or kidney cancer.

CDR3 loop: CASSVSGGGTDTQYF. CDR3 coding DNA: TGTGCCAGCAGCGTCTCGGGCGGGGGGACAGATACGCAGTATTTT. This chain links TRBV6-1 with TRBJ2-3; the match to TRBD2 covers 8 bases. CDR3 length: 15 amino acids. Germline loops: CDR1 MNHNS, CDR2 SASEGT. Unmatched junction bases numbered 8, after V lost 6 bases and J lost 3 bases.

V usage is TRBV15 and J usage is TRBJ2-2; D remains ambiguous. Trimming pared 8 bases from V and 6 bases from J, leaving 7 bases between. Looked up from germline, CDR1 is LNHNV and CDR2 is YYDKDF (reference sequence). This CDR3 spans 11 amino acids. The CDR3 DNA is TGTGCCACCTTAGGATCCGGGGAGCTGTTTTTT. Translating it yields CATLGSGELFF. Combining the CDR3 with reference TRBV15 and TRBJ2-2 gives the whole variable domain DAMVIQNPRYQVTQFGKPVTLSCSQTLNHNVMYWYQQKSSQAPKLLFHYYDKDFNNEADTPDNFQSRRPNTSFCFLDIRSPGLGDTAMYLCATLGSGELFFGEGSRLTVL.

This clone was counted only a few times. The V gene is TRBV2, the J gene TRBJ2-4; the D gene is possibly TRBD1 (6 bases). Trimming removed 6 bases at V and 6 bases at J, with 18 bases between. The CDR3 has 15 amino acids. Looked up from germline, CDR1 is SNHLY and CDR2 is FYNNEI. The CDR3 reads CASSPNPGHGNIQYF. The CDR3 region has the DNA TGTGCCAGCAGCCCGAATCCGGGACACGGAAACATTCAGTACTTC. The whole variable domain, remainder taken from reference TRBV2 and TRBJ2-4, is EPEVTQTPSHQVTQMGQEVILRCVPISNHLYFYWYRQILGQKVEFLVSFYNNEISEKSEIFDDQFSVERPDGSNFTLKIRSTKLEDSAMYFCASSPNPGHGNIQYFGAGTRLSVL.

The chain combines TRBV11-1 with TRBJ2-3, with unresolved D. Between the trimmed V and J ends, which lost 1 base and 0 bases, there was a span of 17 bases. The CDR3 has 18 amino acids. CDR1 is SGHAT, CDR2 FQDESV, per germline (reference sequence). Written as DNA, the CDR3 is TGTGCCAGCAGCTTAGTGTCGTCTTTACGTGCTAGCACAGATACGCAGTATTTT. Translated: CASSLVSSLRASTDTQYF. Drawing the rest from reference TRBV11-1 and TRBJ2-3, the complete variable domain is EAEVAQSPRYKITEKSQAVAFWCDPISGHATLYWYRQILGQGPELLVQFQDESVVDDSQLPKDRFSAERLKGVDSTLKIQPAELGDSAMYLCASSLVSSLRASTDTQYFGPGTRLTVL.